The sample holds a few counts of the clone carrying this TCR beta chain. Its antigen is undetermined. Through a sample-barcoded 5' primer and a J-beta primer mix, a second PCR was run for roughly 7 to 12 cycles. TCRdb re-derived calls from the 5' RACE reads in MiXCR, one entry per CDR3 protein. The data contain fewer than 900,000 distinct CDR3 sequences, approximately 43% of them singletons. The data derive from a study of blood T cells in healthy people across ages. About the research overall: Capture via template switching afforded approximately one barcoded beta molecule per two T cells.

The V gene's germline CDR1 is LGHDT and CDR2 YNNKEL (reference sequence). The CDR3 length is 17 residues. V shed 0 bases and J 1 base; nucleotides not matched to a gene: 5. The study's findings and limits: The long-lived group displayed more naive CD4+ cells, plus higher diversity, than the aged donors did.

The rearrangement uses TRBV3-1 and TRBJ2-3, with 9 bases fitting TRBD2. Sample: blood. The sequence was obtained from a woman in her sixties in good health. CDR3 DNA: TGTGCCAGCAGCCAAGAGGGGGAGCGGGAGGGCACAGATACGCAGTATTTT. Its protein product is CASSQEGEREGTDTQYF.